This T cell receptor (beta chain) was retrieved from a study of cytomegalovirus exposure and HLA in healthy donors listed by TCRdb under 2017. Study-level background: According to an earlier analysis of 587 of the donors, about 180 million T cells yielded 100 million or so unique TCR beta sequences and 276 Gb of sequence data. An early release that covered about 640 HLA-typed donors contained around 330 gigabases of sequencing data and tens of millions of unique TCR sequences. Of the roughly 400 genotyped donors, approximately 81% were placed in the genetic ancestry cluster associated with self-reported Caucasian donors. The study was designed to test whether signatures of past pathogen exposure could be identified by cataloging public T cell receptors. The study profiled the T cell repertoires of fewer than 850 subjects by immunosequencing and related them to cytomegalovirus serostatus. Besides the first cohort of 550 to 750 subjects, a separate validation cohort made up of 95 to 150 different subjects was used. To predict cytomegalovirus infection status, the study combined high-throughput TCR immunosequencing, statistical association of individual TCRs with disease status, and machine learning. A later analysis re-analyzed previously published TCR beta repertoires from 666 donors and added high-resolution HLA genotyping to study TCR occurrence patterns. Rather than using new phenotypic data, the later analysis identified candidate immune exposures from TCR beta sequences and from how often those sequences occurred across donors. To decide whether each TCR beta V gene segment behaved as functional or pseudogenic, an earlier analysis of some 600 of the donors relied on high-throughput TCR beta sequencing. Donor age, sex, ethnicity and CMV serostatus were collected together with the repertoire data. Genome-wide SNP genotypes for about 60% of the roughly 700 donors were used in a later genetic analysis, which treated that subset as a discovery cohort. All discovery cohort repertoires had been generated using a single sequencing platform. HLA typing included class I and class II loci at four-digit resolution. The number of donors typed differed by locus, with roughly 629-640 for A, B, C, DRB1 and DQB1, around 520 for DQA1, 600 to 610 for DPA1, and about 450 for DPB1. Because of strong linkage in the cohort, roughly five DR-DQ haplotypes were treated as single units for association and clustering. Across approximately 420 genotyped donors of the cohort, an average of roughly 250,000 unique TCR beta nucleotide sequences per donor were sequenced, and 15% to 20% of those sequences were non-productive. The paper's findings and limits, for the study overall: The earlier analysis of approximately 540 of the donors excluded over 15 rarely observed V segments, including chromosome 9 orphons, because counts were too low. A later analysis found that TCR association rates varied across HLA loci, with DRB1 alleles showing the most associated TCRs and HLA-C alleles the fewest. This cohort had only TCR beta chains sequenced, and the lack of alpha or paired-chain data limited which features could be detected. Immune exposure information for the cohort was limited to CMV serostatus. A later genetic analysis associated a missense DCLRE1C variant with V-gene and J-gene trimming of TCR beta chains, and an independent cohort replicated the association. Because some donors lacked HLA typing at each locus, the association tests relied only on the typed subset. The sequencing pipeline was judged likely to have produced a cluster of highly shared sequence variants as a technical artifact. According to a later genetic analysis, donors in an Asian-associated ancestry cluster had fewer N-insertions in productive TCRs than the approximately 630-donor mean. A further reported finding was that TCR beta sequences accurately predicted the HLA-A and HLA-B alleles for most subjects in the first cohort. In a later analysis, several top co-occurrence clusters were reported to appear linked to parvovirus B19, influenza, CMV and Epstein-Barr virus. An earlier analysis of around 500 of the donors showed that most TCR beta V segments appeared in productive rearrangements either about 87% or about 30% of the time, which broadly matched IMGT annotations. In a later analysis, most CMV-associated TCR beta chains were found to appear HLA-restricted, with HLA associations seemingly driven largely by CMV exposure. At a false discovery rate of 0.05, a later analysis linked 15,000 to 20,000 TCR beta sequences to specific HLA alleles. Correlated functional status among segregating V segments might reflect linkage disequilibrium, but an unknown experimental factor could not be ruled out. It was suggested by the authors that the approach could potentially be generalized to other disease states and immunological phenotypes. When HLA alleles, especially DR and DQ, strongly co-occurred, attributing TCR associations to individual alleles was difficult. The classifier was reported to diagnose cytomegalovirus status with high specificity and sensitivity in both the original cohort and the validation cohort. In vitro tests confirmed that a few of the cytomegalovirus-associated TCR beta chains recognize cytomegalovirus antigens. In a later analysis, HLA-associated TCR beta chains were found to be more clonally expanded and to have lower generation probabilities than equally common non-associated chains. In the study, some 160 TCR beta chains were listed as associated with cytomegalovirus. Roughly uniform sequencing depth across donors was assumed in presence/absence analyses, although this assumption may not hold. While some public TCRs were present in many individuals, most TCR sequences turned up only very rarely across donors. The 87-base-pair reads could not distinguish some IMGT-functional V segments, including TRBV6-2 and TRBV6-3, so those segments were excluded.

In total, approximately 700 healthy bone marrow donors made up the cohort. At the time of sampling, all cohort members were nominally healthy, though unrecorded immune exposures were likely present. The donor tested CMV seronegative, placing the donor among the 350 to 400 seronegative members of the cohort. Each donor provided a peripheral blood sample, and peripheral blood mononuclear cells were used for TCR beta sequencing. The Qiagen DNeasy Blood Extraction Kit was used to extract genomic DNA from the blood cell samples. The table lists this clone with a few counts. This clone's antigen is unknown. No quality values exist for individual bases; no much larger clone is one base distant. The protocol used for the library was the immunoSEQ multiplex PCR assay. For the multiplex PCR, a mixture combining 60 forward primers for TCR Vbeta segments and 13 reverse primers for TCR Jbeta segments was used. Amplification of the CDR3 region of rearranged TCR beta genes was performed with a multiplex PCR assay on genomic DNA. The Illumina HiSeq System was used to sequence the amplified TCR beta libraries as 87-base-pair reads. On the study's bioinformatics: Across the 500 to 700 repertoires, a later analysis counted some 81 million unique TCR beta chains, approximately 10 million of which were shared by at least two donors. Raw reads were error-corrected and collapsed into unique sequences with a nearest-neighbor algorithm that merged closely related sequences to remove PCR and sequencing errors. To assign V, D and J gene segments, CDR3 sequences were aligned to IMGT reference sequences. Each retained sequence needed at least a six-nucleotide match to both a V gene segment and a J gene segment. Rearrangements were classified as productive when the CDR3 lacked stop codons and remained in frame with V and J, and all other rearrangements were classified as non-productive. Following IMGT convention, CDR3 was defined as the stretch from the second conserved V-encoded cysteine up to the conserved J-encoded phenylalanine. The earlier analysis of about 610 of the donors excluded any sequence lacking an unambiguous match to a single V gene segment. In an earlier analysis of approximately 590 of the donors, a V segment was called functional when productive rearrangements were above 56.7%, and segregating when the standard deviation between donors exceeded 5%. A statistical classification framework was built for diagnosing cytomegalovirus status from the catalog of TCR beta chain sequences. V and J gene assignment, in a later analysis, came from comparing TCR nucleotide sequences with IMGT/GENE-DB human TR gene sequences. The TCRdist pipeline was used in a later analysis to assign CDR3 sequences and most-parsimonious VDJ recombination scenarios. A later analysis defined each TCR beta chain by its CDR3 amino acid sequence plus V-gene family, and excluded reads lacking a unique V-gene family. As a way to deal with suspected cross-contamination and a sequencing artifact, a later analysis dropped 450 to 700 nucleotide sequences that were highly shared and had low generation probability. In a later analysis, a clonal expansion index for each public chain was calculated from normalized within-repertoire ranks of inferred template counts. A later analysis computed generation probabilities with a VDJ recombination model fitted to out-of-frame rearrangements, and checked the results against IGoR. In a later analysis, hypergeometric tests were used to score TCR-TCR, TCR-HLA and TCR-CMV co-occurrence, with a repertoire-size bias correction applied to TCR pairs. In a later analysis, false discovery rates were estimated by permuting HLA or CMV assignments 20 times. In a later analysis, co-occurring TCRs were grouped using DBSCAN, with TCRdist sequence similarity added in when clustering inside HLA-allele-positive subsets. For co-occurrence clustering, repertoires with fewer than 30,000 or more than 120,000 public chains were excluded, along with four to six repertoires with anomalous nucleotide sharing. TCRdb re-hosts the immuneACCESS table, in-frame sequences only. Its copies lack some clones; in the studies checked, an unresolved V gene accounts for under half of them, and the cause for the rest is not known. V, J and clone size are taken as reported in that table, and D and trimming were inferred from the DNA itself. Recorded for this sample are about 97,000 clones; less than 85% of them occurred a single time. 2.6% of the sample rests with the top ten.

Its CDR3 holds 15 amino acids, cysteine through phenylalanine. Kept here is only the CDR3 DNA, which spans 45 bases and is read in frame from base 1. Reading the germline V gene gives CDR1 SGDLS and CDR2 YYNGEE. Trimming removed 0 bases from V and 12 bases from J, leaving 16 bases between the germline ends. The rearranged chain carries TRBV9 and TRBJ1-6, with no D gene named confidently. The origin of this receptor is a man aged 40-55 years in good health and CMV-seronegative. Sequenced input: PBMCs. The sequenced DNA: TGTGCCAGCAGCGTAGCGGCAGGTATGCCCGAACCCCTCCACTTT. Translated, it gives CASSVAAGMPEPLHF.